Listed below are T cell receptor beta chains from one sample, sequenced in a study of blood T cells in healthy people across ages. TCRdb reprocessed the 5' RACE reads with MiXCR, giving one entry per CDR3 protein. This table has approximately 810,000 distinct CDR3 sequences, 29% appearing once. Material for sequencing was blood. The receptors here all came from an elderly woman in good health. The CDR3 runs from the conserved cysteine through the conserved F or W. The D gene is left open where the match is weak. For some rows the clone size is stated as once, few or many, or as a class when expanded; others skip it.

clone_size,v_call,j_call,d_call,cdr3_aa,cdr3_nt
.,TRBV27,TRBJ1-4,TRBD1,CASSPRQGYEKLFF,TGTGCCAGCAGCCCCCGACAGGGTTATGAAAAACTGTTTTTT
many,TRBV12-3/TRBV12-4,TRBJ1-1,TRBD1,CASNPGQGRAPEAFF,TGTGCCAGCAATCCGGGACAGGGGCGTGCCCCTGAAGCTTTCTTT
.,TRBV4-1,TRBJ2-5,.,CASSQEPGDRTLYERYF,TGCGCCAGCAGCCAAGAACCAGGGGACCGGACCTTGTACGAGCGGTACTTC
many,TRBV4-3,TRBJ1-4,.,CASSQAQALGEKLFF,TGCGCCAGCAGCCAAGCACAAGCTTTGGGGGAAAAACTGTTTTTT
.,TRBV4-2,TRBJ2-3,TRBD2,CASSQERTSGWDTQYF,TGTGCCAGCAGTCAAGAAAGGACTAGTGGGTGGGATACGCAGTATTTT
many,TRBV20-1,TRBJ2-7,TRBD1,CRGDRGDYEQYF,TGCAGGGGAGACAGGGGGGATTACGAGCAGTACTTC
few,TRBV6-2/TRBV6-3,TRBJ2-1,TRBD2,CASSYRGGPYNEQFF,TGTGCCAGCAGTTATCGGGGGGGGCCTTACAATGAGCAGTTCTTC
many,TRBV5-4,TRBJ2-1,TRBD2,CASSLTGTNYNEQFF,TGTGCCAGCAGCCTAACCGGGACTAACTACAATGAGCAGTTCTTC
.,TRBV29-1,TRBJ1-2,TRBD1,CSVEGGGQGGYGYTF,TGCAGCGTTGAAGGGGGGGGACAGGGCGGGTATGGCTACACCTTC
.,TRBV9,TRBJ2-1,TRBD2,CASSARLASDEQFF,TGTGCCAGCAGCGCCCGACTAGCATCGGATGAGCAGTTCTTC
.,TRBV19,TRBJ2-1,TRBD1,CASSDRTGGSYNEQFF,TGTGCCAGTAGTGACCGGACAGGGGGCTCCTACAATGAGCAGTTCTTC
many,TRBV20-1,TRBJ2-6,.,CSAMALSGANVLTF,TGCAGTGCTATGGCACTATCTGGGGCCAACGTCCTGACTTTC
many,TRBV7-2,TRBJ2-7,.,CASSLAGEVSEQYF,TGTGCCAGCAGCTTGGCAGGGGAGGTTAGCGAGCAGTACTTC
.,TRBV7-9,TRBJ1-4,TRBD1,CASSTWTGGHEKLFF,TGTGCCAGCAGCACCTGGACAGGGGGCCATGAAAAACTGTTTTTT
few,TRBV7-2,TRBJ2-7,TRBD2,CASSLVQAGVSEQYF,TGTGCCAGCAGCTTAGTTCAAGCGGGAGTATCCGAGCAGTACTTC
.,TRBV2,TRBJ2-7,.,CASSEDRVGEQYF,TGTGCCAGCAGTGAAGACAGGGTCGGTGAGCAGTACTTC
.,TRBV6-1,TRBJ2-7,.,CASRIGQELGYEQYF,TGTGCCAGCAGGATAGGGCAGGAGCTAGGGTATGAGCAGTACTTC
.,TRBV7-8,TRBJ1-1,.,CASSSSNSYTQAFF,TGTGCCAGCAGCTCTTCAAACAGTTACACCCAAGCTTTCTTT
many,TRBV5-5,TRBJ2-5,.,CASSSLQTQYF,TGTGCCAGCAGCTCCTTGCAGACCCAGTACTTC
.,TRBV5-1,TRBJ2-5,.,CASSSVGYKQYF,TGCGCTAGCAGCTCCGTGGGTTACAAGCAGTACTTC
few,TRBV3-1,TRBJ2-7,TRBD1,CASSQPGTGGIQYF,TGTGCCAGCAGCCAACCTGGGACAGGCGGGATTCAGTACTTC
.,TRBV5-1,TRBJ1-1,.,CASSLDVGFNTEAFF,TGCGCCAGCAGCTTGGATGTGGGGTTTAACACTGAAGCTTTCTTT
.,TRBV10-3,TRBJ2-3,.,CAISESATGPQDTQYF,TGTGCCATCAGTGAGTCTGCAACGGGGCCTCAAGATACGCAGTATTTT
few,TRBV10-3,TRBJ1-2,.,CAISDPRGQNYGYTF,TGTGCCATCAGTGATCCTCGGGGGCAGAACTATGGCTACACCTTC
many,TRBV7-6,TRBJ2-5,.,CASSLVFTQETQYF,TGTGCCAGCAGCTTAGTCTTTACTCAAGAGACCCAGTACTTC
many,TRBV20-1,TRBJ1-2,TRBD1,CSARLGGQGIYTF,TGCAGTGCTAGACTCGGGGGACAGGGCATCTACACCTTC
.,TRBV7-3,TRBJ2-5,.,CASSLKGSVEGQYF,TGTGCCAGCAGCTTAAAGGGATCTGTCGAAGGGCAGTACTTC
.,TRBV14,TRBJ1-2,.,CASSSLPDRYGYTF,TGTGCCAGCAGCAGTCTTCCAGACCGTTATGGCTACACCTTC
.,TRBV20-1,TRBJ1-1,.,CSARHQVRRNTEAFF,TGCAGTGCTAGACACCAGGTACGGAGGAACACTGAAGCTTTCTTT
many,TRBV28,TRBJ2-7,.,CASSPWGGDSYEQYF,TGTGCCAGCAGTCCTTGGGGCGGGGATTCCTACGAGCAGTACTTC
many,TRBV5-4,TRBJ2-1,TRBD2,CASNRLAGSYNEQFF,TGTGCCAGCAACCGTTTAGCGGGGTCCTACAATGAGCAGTTCTTC
.,TRBV7-7,TRBJ2-5,TRBD1,CASSTLPRGIVPETQYF,TGTGCTAGCAGCACACTCCCCAGGGGGATAGTTCCAGAGACCCAGTACTTC
many,TRBV12-3/TRBV12-4,TRBJ2-1,TRBD2,CASSSRLAGGHARYEQFF,TGTGCCAGCAGTTCCCGACTAGCGGGGGGCCACGCACGGTATGAGCAGTTCTTC
.,TRBV7-8,TRBJ2-1,.,CASSSRAGNYNEQFF,TGTGCCAGCAGCTCCCGGGCGGGAAATTACAATGAGCAGTTCTTC
.,TRBV18,TRBJ2-1,.,CASSPTRPNEQFF,TGTGCCAGCTCACCTACTAGGCCAAATGAGCAGTTCTTC
few,TRBV5-1,TRBJ1-1,TRBD1,CASSFSRDSAEAFF,TGCGCCAGCAGCTTTAGTCGGGACAGCGCTGAAGCTTTCTTT
.,TRBV4-3,TRBJ2-1,TRBD2,CASSLGLAGLYNEQFF,TGCGCCAGCAGCCTTGGACTAGCGGGGCTTTACAATGAGCAGTTCTTC
.,TRBV12-3/TRBV12-4,TRBJ2-3,.,CASSWTGRITDAEYF,TGTGCCAGCAGCTGGACGGGGAGGATAACAGATGCGGAGTATTTT
many,TRBV12-3/TRBV12-4,TRBJ1-6,.,CASSFSGDNSPLHF,TGTGCCAGCAGTTTTAGTGGTGATAATTCACCCCTCCACTTT
.,TRBV20-1,TRBJ2-3,.,CSATPDGDTQYF,TGCAGTGCTACCCCGGACGGAGATACGCAGTATTTT
.,TRBV29-1,TRBJ2-1,TRBD1,CSVDQGAVEQFF,TGCAGCGTTGACCAGGGGGCGGTTGAGCAGTTCTTC
.,TRBV27,TRBJ2-7,.,CASSFVTLCKGEYEQYF,TGTGCCAGCAGTTTCGTCACATTGTGTAAGGGCGAATACGAGCAGTACTTC
many,TRBV10-1,TRBJ2-3,.,CASSESGRADTQYF,TGCGCCAGCAGTGAATCCGGGAGAGCAGATACGCAGTATTTT
many,TRBV27,TRBJ1-2,TRBD1,CASSLSGQNYGYTF,TGTGCCAGCAGTTTATCGGGACAGAACTATGGCTACACCTTC
.,TRBV2,TRBJ1-5,TRBD1,CASSGGQYQPQHF,TGTGCCAGCAGTGGGGGACAGTATCAGCCCCAGCATTTT
many,TRBV20-1,TRBJ1-6,TRBD1,CSATPDRGLNSPLHF,TGCAGTGCTACCCCGGACAGGGGGCTTAATTCACCCCTCCACTTT
many,TRBV7-9,TRBJ2-7,.,CASSEQGHPYEQYF,TGTGCCAGCAGCGAACAGGGTCATCCCTACGAGCAGTACTTC
.,TRBV24-1,TRBJ1-1,.,CATSDSWDKQAFF,TGTGCCACCAGTGATTCGTGGGACAAGCAAGCTTTCTTT
.,TRBV11-3,TRBJ2-5,.,CASSLWKGLSGETQYF,TGTGCCAGCAGCTTATGGAAAGGGCTGAGCGGGGAGACCCAGTACTTC
many,TRBV28,TRBJ2-1,.,CASSLPDQYNEQFF,TGTGCCAGCAGCCTACCCGACCAATACAATGAGCAGTTCTTC
few,TRBV11-2,TRBJ1-5,.,CASSLGQGGHGQPQHF,TGTGCCAGCAGCTTAGGGCAGGGCGGTCACGGTCAGCCCCAGCATTTT
.,TRBV18,TRBJ1-5,TRBD1,CASSSGQGPNNQPQHF,TGTGCCAGCTCATCGGGACAGGGGCCCAACAATCAGCCCCAGCATTTT
.,TRBV2,TRBJ1-1,.,CASTKTSRGGTEAFF,TGTGCCAGCACCAAAACGTCTAGGGGTGGCACTGAAGCTTTCTTT